This TCR beta chain was obtained from a study of identical twins (dated by TCRdb to the mid-2010s). For the wider study: To test whether fetal clonotypes persist, the study used deep sequencing on TCR alpha and beta repertoires from monozygotic twins, unrelated adults of various ages, and cord blood. To rule out contamination, replicate twin experiments were performed at different times with different library preparation protocols.

Results and caveats for the whole study, not just this receptor: Because the same donors could not be followed over many years, conclusions were based on cross-sectional statistical analysis. Compared with coincidental sharing between unrelated individuals, an excess of low generation-probability sequences was observed among out-of-frame TCR alpha sequences shared between twins. Fewer insertions were carried by abundant cord blood beta clonotypes; a weaker similar trend was observed in young adult naive repertoires, while no such trend was observed in memory repertoires. Recombination models systematically underestimated out-of-frame TCR alpha sharing in monozygotic twins but agreed with sharing between unrelated individuals. Invariant T cells such as MAIT and iNKT could partly confound zero-insertion analyses, though diverse VJ usage argued against this for most clonotypes. In beta out-of-frame sequences, excess twin sharing was weaker, because having fewer shared sequences lowered the signal-to-noise ratio.

This clonotype has ten or more counts. Its antigen is not yet known. No much larger clone is present one base from it, and per-base qualities are unavailable. Every donor in the study was a healthy Caucasian. Three pairs of female monozygotic twins, all aged roughly 18 to 29 years, were included in the twin cohort. Miltenyi CD45RO+ enrichment and human naive T-cell isolation kits were used to isolate memory (CD45RO+) and naive T cells from PBMC. In the germline V gene, CDR1 corresponds to SGHRS and CDR2 to YFSETQ. Including cysteine and phenylalanine, the CDR3 has 12 amino acids. Left in the record is the CDR3 DNA by itself, 36 bases read in frame from the first base. Trimming costs V 3 bases and J 5 bases, and their ends lie 8 bases apart. To prepare the library, 5' RACE was applied. The listed sequencing device is Illumina HiSeq 2000. Template switching added a universal primer binding site, and the final cDNA carried a unique molecular identifier that allowed TCR cDNA molecules to be counted accurately. Specific primers in the conserved constant-segment region were used to synthesize first-strand cDNA for TCR alpha and beta chains. Each cDNA library was double barcoded, with a SMART-Mk sample barcode plus Illumina barcodes, to control for contamination. TruSeq adapter sequences and Illumina sample barcodes were added in two successive PCR steps. The TCR alpha and beta cDNA libraries were sequenced on the Illumina HiSeq platform using custom primers. The original methods were these. MiGEC was used to process raw reads and extract unique molecular identifiers, and MiXCR was used to find CDR3 positions. Recombination models were inferred per individual with the repgenHMM and IGoR tools using an EM algorithm. The tcR package in R was used for shared clonotype analysis, with sharing normalized by the product of cloneset sizes. Out-of-frame nonproductive sequences were analyzed to study raw recombination free of thymic and clonal selection effects. TCRdb trimmed public reads at Q25 via fastp, called clones via MiXCR and kept in-frame beta chains. Here each entry gathers all rows of one CDR3 protein and keeps the most common genes and DNA. It is TCRdb's table, rather than the study itself, that gives the V and J calls and clone size. This sample lists fewer than 350,000 distinct CDR3 sequences; roughly 8.6% were detected once. Of the sample, 2% to 2.5% is held by the ten largest clones.

This same sample was also part of a study on yellow fever vaccine responses in identical twins. The second source states: The authors reported that the T cell response to vaccination in identical twins appeared partly convergent and partly personalized. Focusing on identical twins, the study followed the T cell clones that responded to the vaccine, and did so with precision.

The sample comprised memory (CD45RO+) T cells sorted from blood. Per the publication, the cell subset or site label means: CD45RO+ enriched T cells. Rearrangement joined TRBV5-1 to TRBJ1-1; no D gene is confidently identified. The source of this sequence is a woman in her late teens or twenties in good health. The DNA sequence is given as TGCGCCAGCAGCTACGACACGACTGAAGCTTTCTTT. This gives the protein CASSYDTTEAFF.